Reported below is one T cell receptor (beta chain). TCRdb reprocessed the 5' RACE reads; each CDR3 protein has one entry and no DNA is given. This sample contains a few hundred thousand distinct CDR3 sequences. This sample was included in a study of T cells expressing NK-cell markers. Germline assignment: CDR1 LNHDA and CDR2 SQIVND (reference sequence). CDR3 length: 14 amino acids. Sequencing input: blood T cells: a sorted CD56 or NKG2C T cell subset, CD4+ or CD8+ T cells, or bulk PBMC T cells (not recorded which). J is TRBJ2-7 and V is TRBV19; TCRdb gives TRBD2 as the D gene, but with no DNA this cannot be confirmed. This TCR came from a man aged 18 to 70 in good health. The CDR3: CASTAGPLSYEQYF. The full variable domain, completed using reference TRBV19 and TRBJ2-7, is DGGITQSPKYLFRKEGQNVTLSCEQNLNHDAMYWYRQDPGQGLRLIYYSQIVNDFQKGDIAEGYSVSREKKESFPLTVTSAQKNPTAFYLCASTAGPLSYEQYFGPGTRLTVT.